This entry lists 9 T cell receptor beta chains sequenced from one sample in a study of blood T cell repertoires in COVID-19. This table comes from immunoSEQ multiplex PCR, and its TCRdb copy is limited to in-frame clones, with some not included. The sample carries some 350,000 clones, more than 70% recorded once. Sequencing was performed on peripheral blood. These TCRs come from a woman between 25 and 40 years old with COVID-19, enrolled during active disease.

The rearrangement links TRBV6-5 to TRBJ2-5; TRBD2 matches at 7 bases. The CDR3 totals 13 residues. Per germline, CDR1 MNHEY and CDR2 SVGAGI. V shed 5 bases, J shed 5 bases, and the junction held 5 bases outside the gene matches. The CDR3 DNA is TGTGCCAGCAGTAAAACTAGCGTCGAGACCCAGTACTTC. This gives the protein CASSKTSVETQYF.

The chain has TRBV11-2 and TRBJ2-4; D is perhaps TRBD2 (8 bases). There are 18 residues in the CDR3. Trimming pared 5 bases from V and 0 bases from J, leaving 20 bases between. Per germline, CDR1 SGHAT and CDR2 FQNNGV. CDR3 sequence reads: CASSPGGGHRGAKNIQYF. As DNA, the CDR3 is TGTGCCAGCAGCCCGGGGGGGGGCCACAGGGGAGCCAAAAACATTCAGTACTTC.

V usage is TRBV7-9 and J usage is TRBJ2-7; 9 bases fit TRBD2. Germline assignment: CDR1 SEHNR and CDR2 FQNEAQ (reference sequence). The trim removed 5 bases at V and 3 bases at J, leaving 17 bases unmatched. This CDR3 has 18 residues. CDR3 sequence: CASSPPLARGLAIYEQYF. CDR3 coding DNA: TGTGCCAGCAGCCCCCCCCTAGCCCGCGGACTAGCGATCTACGAGCAGTACTTC. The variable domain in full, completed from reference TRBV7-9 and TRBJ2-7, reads DTGVSQNPRHKITKRGQNVTFRCDPISEHNRLYWYRQTLGQGPEFLTYFQNEAQLEKSRLLSDRFSAERPKGSFSTLEIQRTEQGDSAMYLCASSPPLARGLAIYEQYFGPGTRLTVT.

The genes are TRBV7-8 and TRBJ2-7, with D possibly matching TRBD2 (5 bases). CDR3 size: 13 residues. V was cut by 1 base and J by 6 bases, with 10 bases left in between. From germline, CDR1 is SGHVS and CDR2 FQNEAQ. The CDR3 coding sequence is TGTGCCAGCAGCTTAGGGCTAGCTGGCGAGCAGTACGTC. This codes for CASSLGLAGEQYV.

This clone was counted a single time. In nucleotides, the CDR3 is TGTGCCAGCTCACCCTCGGGAGTGAGGTACAATGAGCAGTTCTTC. The encoded protein is CASSPSGVRYNEQFF. This chain uses TRBV18 with TRBJ2-1; D may be TRBD2 (6 bases). CDR1 and CDR2 from the germline V gene are KGHSH and LQKENI. The CDR3 spans 15 residues. The V gene lost 3 bases and the J gene lost 4 bases, with 13 bases spanning the gap.

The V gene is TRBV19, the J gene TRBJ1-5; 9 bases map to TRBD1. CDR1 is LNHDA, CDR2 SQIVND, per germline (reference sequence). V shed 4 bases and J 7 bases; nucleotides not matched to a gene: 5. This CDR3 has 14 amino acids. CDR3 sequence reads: CASSRTGGGQPQHF. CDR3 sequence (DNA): TGTGCCAGTAGTAGAACAGGGGGCGGACAGCCCCAGCATTTT.

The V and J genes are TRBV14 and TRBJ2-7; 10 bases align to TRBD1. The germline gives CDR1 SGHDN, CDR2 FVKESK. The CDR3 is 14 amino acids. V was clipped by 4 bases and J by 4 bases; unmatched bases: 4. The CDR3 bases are TGTGCCAGCAGCCTCCGGACAGGGGGGTACGAGCAGTACTTC. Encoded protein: CASSLRTGGYEQYF.

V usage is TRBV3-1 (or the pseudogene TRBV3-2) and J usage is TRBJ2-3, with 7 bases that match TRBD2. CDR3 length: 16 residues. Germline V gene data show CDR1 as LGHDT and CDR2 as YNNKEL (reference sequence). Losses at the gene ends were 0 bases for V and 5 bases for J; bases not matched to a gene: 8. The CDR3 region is CASSQEASGIGDTQYF. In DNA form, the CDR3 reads TGTGCCAGCAGCCAAGAAGCTAGCGGAATTGGAGATACGCAGTATTTT.

CDR3 nucleotides: TGTGCCAGCAGTTACGAACCGGGAGATCCAGATACGCAGTATTTT. Amino acid sequence: CASSYEPGDPDTQYF. The chain joins TRBV6-2 or TRBV6-3 to TRBJ2-3; possibly TRBD2 for D (6 bases). The germline V gene encodes CDR1 MNHEY and CDR2 SVGEGT. CDR3 length equals 15 residues. Trimming shortened V by 2 bases and J by 4 bases, and 13 bases separated the two germline ends.